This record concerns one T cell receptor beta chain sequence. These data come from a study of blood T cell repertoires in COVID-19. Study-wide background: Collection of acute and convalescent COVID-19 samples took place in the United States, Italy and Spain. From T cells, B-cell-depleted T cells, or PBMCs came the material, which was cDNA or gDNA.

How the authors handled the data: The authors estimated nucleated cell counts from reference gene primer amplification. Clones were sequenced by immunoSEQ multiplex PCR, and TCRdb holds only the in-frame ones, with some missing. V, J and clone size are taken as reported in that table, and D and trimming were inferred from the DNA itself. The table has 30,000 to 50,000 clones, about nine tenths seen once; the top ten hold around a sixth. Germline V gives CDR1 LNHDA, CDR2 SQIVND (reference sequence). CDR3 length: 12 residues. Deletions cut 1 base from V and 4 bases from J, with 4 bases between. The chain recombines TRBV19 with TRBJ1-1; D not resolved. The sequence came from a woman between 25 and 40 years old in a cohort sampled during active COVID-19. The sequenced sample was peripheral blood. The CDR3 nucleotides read TGTGCCAGTAGTATAGCCGGCACTGAAGCTTTCTTT. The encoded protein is CASSIAGTEAFF.